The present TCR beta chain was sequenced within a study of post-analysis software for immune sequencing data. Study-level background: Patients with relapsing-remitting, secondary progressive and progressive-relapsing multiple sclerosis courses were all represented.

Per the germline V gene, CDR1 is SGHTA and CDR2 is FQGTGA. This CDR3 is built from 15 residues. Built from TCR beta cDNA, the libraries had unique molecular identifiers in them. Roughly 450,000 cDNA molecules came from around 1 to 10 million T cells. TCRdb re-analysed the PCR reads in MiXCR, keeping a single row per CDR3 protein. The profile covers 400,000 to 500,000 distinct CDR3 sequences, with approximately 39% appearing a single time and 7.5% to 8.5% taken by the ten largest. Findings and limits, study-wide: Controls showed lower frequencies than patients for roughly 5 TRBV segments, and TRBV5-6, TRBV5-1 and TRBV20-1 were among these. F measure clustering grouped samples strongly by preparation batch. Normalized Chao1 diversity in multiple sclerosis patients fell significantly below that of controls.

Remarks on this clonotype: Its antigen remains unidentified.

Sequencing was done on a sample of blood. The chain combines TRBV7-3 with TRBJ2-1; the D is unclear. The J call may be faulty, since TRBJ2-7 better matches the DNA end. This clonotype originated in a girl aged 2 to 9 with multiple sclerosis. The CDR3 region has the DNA TGTGCCAGCAGCTTTGAAGTCCAGGCCTACAATGAGCAGTACTTC. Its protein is CASSFEVQAYNEQYF.